These 32 T cell receptor beta chains share one sample of origin, sequenced in a study of T cells in localized non-small cell lung cancer (TCRdb year 2020). Receptors were amplified or captured by the immunoSEQ multiplex PCR assay. The clones in this table, taken by TCRdb from immuneACCESS, are in-frame only. Not every clone is retained; where verified, under half of the shortfall comes from an unresolved V gene, and the cause of the rest is unknown. This sample lists roughly 58,000 clones; 81% were detected once. Roughly 4.5% of the sample is in the top ten clones. Source: PBMCs, taken before any cancer treatment. The receptors derive from a man aged 40 to 70 with stage II lung adenocarcinoma.

The chain couples TRBV6-5 to TRBJ1-2; D remains unclear. Deletions cut 6 bases from V and 5 bases from J, with 13 bases between. This CDR3 has 13 amino acids. The germline CDR1 and CDR2 sequences are MNHEY and SVGAGI. CDR3 residues: CASSYGRTYGYTF. CDR3 sequence (DNA): TGTGCCAGCAGCTATGGACGGACTTATGGCTACACCTTC.

The rearrangement links TRBV12-5 to TRBJ1-2; D gene uncertain. Trimming removed 3 bases at V and 0 bases at J, with 8 bases between. This CDR3 has 14 amino acids. Germline V gives CDR1 LGHNT, CDR2 FRNRAP. The CDR3 spells CASGLGISNYGYTF. For the CDR3, the DNA is TGTGCTAGTGGTTTAGGGATATCTAACTATGGCTACACCTTC. The full variable domain, completed using reference TRBV12-5 and TRBJ1-2, is DARVTQTPRHKVTEMGQEVTMRCQPILGHNTVFWYRQTMMQGLELLAYFRNRAPLDDSGMPKDRFSAEMPDATLATLKIQPSEPRDSAVYFCASGLGISNYGYTFGSGTRLTVV.

This clone was counted a few times. The V and J genes are TRBV10-3 and TRBJ2-2; D uncertain. Germline CDR1 reads ENHRY; CDR2 reads SYGVKD. The CDR3 loop spans 16 amino acids. Trimming took 0 bases from V and 0 from J, leaving 8 bases between them. CDR3 DNA: TGTGCCATCAGTGAGTCGATGCGAGCGAACACCGGGGAGCTGTTTTTT. Translation gives CAISESMRANTGELFF.

This sequence joins TRBV7-9 and TRBJ1-1, with D possibly being TRBD1 (6 bases). Trimming removed 4 bases from V and 5 bases from J, with 17 bases in between. The length of the CDR3 is 15 residues. Germline V gene sequence: CDR1 SEHNR, CDR2 FQNEAQ (reference sequence). The CDR3 here is CASSSWEGGRTEAFF. CDR3 nucleotide sequence: TGTGCCAGCAGCTCTTGGGAAGGGGGAAGGACTGAAGCTTTCTTT.

The CDR3 reads CASSLDFPGELFF. The CDR3 DNA sequence: TGTGCCAGCAGCTTAGATTTTCCCGGGGAGCTGTTTTTT. This sequence joins TRBV7-2 and TRBJ2-2; D is undetermined. The germline CDR1 and CDR2 sequences are SGHTA and FQGNSA. V dropped 1 base and J dropped 6 bases, with 6 bases sitting between them. The CDR3 length is 13 residues.

Of note for this clone: Mismatch with germline at one junction end may stem from a read error. The chain recombines TRBV7-7 with TRBJ2-5; tentative D call: TRBD1 (5 bases). CDR1 is SSHAT, CDR2 FNYEAQ, per germline (reference sequence). The CDR3 is made up of 13 amino acids. CDR3 in amino acids: CASSKGPQETQYF. CDR3 in DNA: TGTGCTAGCAGCAAGGGGCCACAGGAGACCCAGTACTTC.

The chain couples TRBV2 to TRBJ1-5; D possibly corresponds to TRBD1 (5 bases). V was clipped by 1 base and J by 2 bases, with 9 bases between them. Germline V gene lookup returns CDR1 SNHLY and CDR2 FYNNEI. The CDR3 length is 15 residues. CDR3 bases: TGTGCCAGCAGTGAAGGGGGGAAGGGCAATCAGCCCCAGCATTTT. Protein: CASSEGGKGNQPQHF.

The gene calls are TRBV7-3 and TRBJ2-1; TRBD1 agrees at 8 bases. Unmatched junction bases numbered 5, after V lost 6 bases and J lost 7 bases. The CDR3 covers 13 residues. Germline CDR1 reads SGHTA; CDR2 reads FQGTGA. CDR3 sequence: CASRPGGRNEQFF. CDR3 nucleotides: TGTGCCAGCAGGCCAGGGGGCCGGAATGAGCAGTTCTTC.

This chain uses TRBV4-1 with TRBJ1-5; D unresolved. Germline V lookup: CDR1 MGHRA, CDR2 YSYEKL. Deletions cut 0 bases from V and 6 bases from J, with 9 bases between. The CDR3 is 14 residues long. This CDR3 is CASSQEAAPQPQHF. For the CDR3, the DNA is TGCGCCAGCAGCCAAGAGGCCGCCCCTCAGCCCCAGCATTTT.

This sequence joins TRBV9 and TRBJ2-7, with 7 bases aligning to TRBD2. The CDR3 covers 14 residues. Germline lookup yields CDR1 SGDLS and CDR2 YYNGEE. After removal of 4 bases from V and 0 bases from J, the junction contained 4 bases not matched to a gene. Here the CDR3 reads CASSRDYNSYEQYF. The CDR3 bases are TGTGCCAGCAGCCGGGACTATAACTCCTACGAGCAGTACTTC.

The chain couples TRBV18 to TRBJ1-4; possibly TRBD1 for D (6 bases). V dropped 4 bases and J dropped 7 bases, with 10 bases sitting between them. This CDR3 spans 13 amino acids. Germline CDR1 is KGHSH and CDR2 is LQKENI. The CDR3 spells CASSLAQGEKLFF. CDR3 sequence (DNA): TGTGCCAGCTCACTTGCACAGGGTGAAAAACTGTTTTTT. Supplemented by reference TRBV18 and TRBJ1-4, the full variable domain reads NAGVMQNPRHLVRRRGQEARLRCSPMKGHSHVYWYRQLPEEGLKFMVYLQKENIIDESGMPKERFSAEFPKEGPSILRIQQVVRGDSAAYFCASSLAQGEKLFFGSGTQLSVL.

The chain combines TRBV6-6 with TRBJ1-1, with D possibly being TRBD1 (6 bases). Germline CDR1 reads MNHNY; CDR2 reads SVGAGI (reference sequence). The V gene lost 5 bases and the J gene lost 0 bases, with 16 bases spanning the gap. The CDR3 is 16 amino acids. CDR3 protein: CASSATGKRMNTEAFF. For the CDR3, the DNA is TGTGCCAGCAGTGCAACAGGGAAGAGGATGAACACTGAAGCTTTCTTT.

The chain employs TRBV29-1 and TRBJ1-2, with D perhaps TRBD1 (5 bases). V was cut by 2 bases and J by 7 bases, with 14 bases left in between. CDR3 length: 13 residues. Germline lookup yields CDR1 SQVTM and CDR2 ANQGSEA. The CDR3 loop reads CSVERDGVGGYTF. CDR3 in DNA: TGCAGCGTTGAAAGGGACGGGGTTGGTGGCTACACCTTC.

V gene TRBV6-5 combines with J gene TRBJ1-2; a possible D gene is TRBD1 (6 bases). The CDR3 loop spans 15 amino acids. The germline CDR1 and CDR2 sequences are MNHEY and SVGAGI. Trimming took off 6 bases at V and 0 bases at J, with 14 bases between the two ends. The DNA for the CDR3 is TGTGCCAGCAGACCGACAGGCGCCCCTAACTATGGCTACACCTTC. Amino acids: CASRPTGAPNYGYTF.

CDR3 nucleotide sequence: TGCGCCAGCAGCTTGGGAGGGGGCCGCATGAACACTGAAGCTTTCTTT. Residues: CASSLGGGRMNTEAFF. The chain joins TRBV5-1 to TRBJ1-1, with 7 nucleotides matching TRBD1. The ends lost 0 bases at V and 0 bases at J; junction bases unmatched: 5. Germline CDR1 reads SGHRS; CDR2 reads YFSETQ. The CDR3 length is 16 residues.

The genes are TRBV29-1 and TRBJ2-1; weak D call: TRBD2 (5 bases). With 1 base removed from V and 6 bases from J, the gap between germline ends came to 7 bases. Germline lookup yields CDR1 SQVTM and CDR2 ANQGSEA. This CDR3 contains 12 residues. CDR3 coding DNA: TGCAGCGTTGAAGCGGGGAGCAATGAGCAGTTCTTC. This encodes CSVEAGSNEQFF.

V is TRBV11-2 and J is TRBJ2-1; 9 positions match TRBD2. Germline CDR1 is SGHAT and CDR2 is FQNNGV. This CDR3 is 15 amino acids long. The V segment lost 3 bases and the J segment 0 bases; nucleotides outside the gene matches: 0. CDR3: CASSLTSGSYNEQFF. The CDR3 DNA sequence: TGTGCCAGCAGCTTGACTAGCGGCTCCTACAATGAGCAGTTCTTC.

There are many counts of this clone. The J gene is TRBJ1-2, the V gene TRBV9; 7 bases map to TRBD1. The V gene end was trimmed by 4 bases and the J gene end by 5 bases; junction bases not matched to a gene: 11. Germline CDR1 reads SGDLS; CDR2 reads YYNGEE. The CDR3 is 15 amino acids. DNA of the CDR3: TGTGCCAGCAGCCCCCTCCAGGGACAGCCTTATGGCTACACCTTC. Encoded protein: CASSPLQGQPYGYTF. The full variable domain, with the rest looked up from reference TRBV9 and TRBJ1-2, is DSGVTQTPKHLITATGQRVTLRCSPRSGDLSVYWYQQSLDQGLQFLIQYYNGEERAKGNILERFSAQQFPDLHSELNLSSLELGDSALYFCASSPLQGQPYGYTFGSGTRLTVV.

The V and J genes are TRBV6-5 and TRBJ1-4, with a possible D match to TRBD1 (6 bases). Deletions cut 5 bases from V and 8 bases from J, with 18 bases between. Germline V CDR1 and CDR2: MNHEY, SVGAGI. This CDR3 is 15 amino acids long. The CDR3 loop is CASSRAVGAREKLFF. CDR3 DNA sequence: TGTGCCAGCAGTCGTGCTGTGGGGGCTAGGGAAAAACTGTTTTTT.

The chain recombines TRBV5-1 with TRBJ2-3; D unresolved. CDR1 is SGHRS and CDR2 is YFSETQ in the germline V gene. The CDR3 covers 14 residues. V dropped 2 bases and J dropped 0 bases, with 7 bases sitting between them. The DNA for the CDR3 is TGCGCCAGCAGCTTCGGAGAAAGCACAGATACGCAGTATTTT. Protein sequence: CASSFGESTDTQYF.

The rearrangement uses TRBV9 and TRBJ2-2, with D perhaps TRBD2 (5 bases). Trimming cost V 1 base and J 5 bases, with 12 bases left between them. This CDR3 comprises 15 residues. The germline CDR1 and CDR2 sequences are SGDLS and YYNGEE. CDR3 nucleotides: TGTGCCAGCAGCGTACAAGGGAGTGGTACCGGGGAGCTGTTTTTT. It yields the protein CASSVQGSGTGELFF.

V gene TRBV11-2 combines with J gene TRBJ1-1, with D possibly being TRBD1 (6 bases). The CDR3 has 12 residues. CDR1 and CDR2 from the germline V gene are SGHAT and FQNNGV. V was trimmed by 5 bases and J by 7 bases, leaving 11 bases between them. CDR3 DNA sequence: TGTGCCAGCAGCGAAGGGGGTTTTGAAGCTTTCTTT. Residues: CASSEGGFEAFF.

This rearrangement joins TRBV5-1 to TRBJ2-3; perhaps TRBD2 as D (6 bases). Germline-derived CDR1 and CDR2 are SGHRS and YFSETQ. Trimming shortened V by 4 bases and J by 5 bases, and 11 bases separated the two germline ends. This CDR3 comprises 13 residues. DNA for the CDR3: TGCGCCAGCAGCACGGTGGGGGGAGATACGCAGTATTTT. This gives the protein CASSTVGGDTQYF.

CDR3 bases: TGTGCCAGCAGCCTTAGGGGGGCAGGGCTAAGTTACAATGAGCAGTTCTTC. Its protein is CASSLRGAGLSYNEQFF. The chain couples TRBV7-3 to TRBJ2-1; D might be TRBD1 or TRBD2, each matching 6 bases. V was clipped by 5 bases and J by 4 bases, with 21 bases between them. Looked up from germline, CDR1 is SGHTA and CDR2 is FQGTGA. There are 17 residues in the CDR3. Full variable domain (remainder filled in from reference TRBV7-3 and TRBJ2-1): GAGVSQTPSNKVTEKGKYVELRCDPISGHTALYWYRQSLGQGPEFLIYFQGTGAADDSGLPNDRFFAVRPEGSVSTLKIQRTERGDSAVYLCASSLRGAGLSYNEQFFGPGTRLTVL.

The J gene is TRBJ1-1, the V gene TRBV5-6; maybe TRBD1 (5 bases). Between the trimmed V and J ends, which lost 3 bases and 0 bases, there was a span of 15 bases. The V gene's germline CDR1 is SGHDT and CDR2 YYEEEE. The CDR3 runs to 16 residues. DNA for the CDR3: TGTGCCAGCAGCTCCGGACACTACACCATGAACACTGAAGCTTTCTTT. Translation: CASSSGHYTMNTEAFF.

The gene calls are TRBV7-9 and TRBJ2-5, with no clear D. Trimming left V 8 bases short and J 5 bases short, with 9 bases between. The CDR3 contains 11 residues. CDR1 and CDR2 (germline): SEHNR, FQNEAQ (reference sequence). CDR3 nucleotides: TGTGCCAGCCCCATGGGGGAGACCCAGTACTTC. Residues: CASPMGETQYF.

The chain carries TRBV14 and TRBJ2-3; unclear D gene. CDR3 length equals 17 residues. The V end was cut by 0 bases, the J end by 1 base, with 14 bases between. Germline V CDR1 and CDR2: SGHDN, FVKESK. In DNA form, the CDR3 reads TGTGCCAGCAGCCAAGATCGAGTTCCAGGAGGCACAGATACGCAGTATTTT. This codes for CASSQDRVPGGTDTQYF. The variable domain in full, completed from reference TRBV14 and TRBJ2-3, reads EAGVTQFPSHSVIEKGQTVTLRCDPISGHDNLYWYRRVMGKEIKFLLHFVKESKQDESGMPNNRFLAERTGGTYSTLKVQPAELEDSGVYFCASSQDRVPGGTDTQYFGPGTRLTVL.

The V call is TRBV6-6, the J call TRBJ1-2; TRBD1 agrees at 7 bases. Germline CDR1 is MNHNY and CDR2 is SVGAGI (reference sequence). This CDR3 is 16 amino acids long. The V segment lost 6 bases and the J segment 4 bases; nucleotides outside the gene matches: 14. In DNA form, the CDR3 reads TGTGCCAGCAGCAACACAGGGACAGCTACGGGCTATGGCTACACCTTC. It specifies CASSNTGTATGYGYTF.

The chain has TRBV27 and TRBJ2-7; D may correspond to TRBD1 or TRBD2 (5 bases each). This CDR3 comprises 15 residues. V lost 0 bases and J 3 bases, leaving 12 bases between the germline ends. Germline V lookup: CDR1 MNHEY, CDR2 SMNVEV (reference sequence). The CDR3 spells CASSLSWGKDYEQYF. Here the CDR3 DNA reads TGTGCCAGCAGTTTATCGTGGGGGAAGGACTACGAGCAGTACTTC.

The sample holds a few counts of this clone. This chain connects TRBV30 to TRBJ1-2, with 7 bases that match TRBD1. Unmatched junction bases numbered 10, after V lost 7 bases and J lost 2 bases. Germline CDR1 is GTSNPN and CDR2 is SVGIG (reference sequence). The CDR3 totals 14 residues. This CDR3 is CASSREGGNYGYTF. The CDR3 nucleotides read TGTGCCTCCTCAAGGGAAGGGGGCAACTATGGCTACACCTTC.

This clone was seen just once. The chain links TRBV7-9 to TRBJ2-3, with D perhaps matching TRBD2 (5 bases). The germline CDR1 and CDR2 sequences are SEHNR and FQNEAQ (reference sequence). This CDR3 comprises 12 residues. The V gene lost 3 bases and the J gene lost 6 bases, with 7 bases spanning the gap. CDR3: CASSFSADTQYF. The CDR3 bases are TGTGCCAGCAGCTTTAGCGCGGATACGCAGTATTTT. Variable domain in full (rest from reference TRBV7-9 and TRBJ2-3): DTGVSQNPRHKITKRGQNVTFRCDPISEHNRLYWYRQTLGQGPEFLTYFQNEAQLEKSRLLSDRFSAERPKGSFSTLEIQRTEQGDSAMYLCASSFSADTQYFGPGTRLTVL.

The rearrangement links TRBV4-1 to TRBJ2-2, with 13 bases lining up with TRBD2. CDR3 size: 17 residues. J was trimmed by 7 bases and V by 1 base; bases with no gene match: 6. In germline, CDR1 is MGHRA, CDR2 YSYEKL. The CDR3: CASSQGTSGSGSGELFF. In DNA, the CDR3 is TGCGCCAGCAGCCAAGGGACTAGCGGGAGTGGGAGCGGGGAGCTGTTTTTT.